Following are 12 T cell receptor beta chains from one sample sequenced in a study of blood T cell repertoires in COVID-19. Generated by immunoSEQ multiplex PCR, the TCRdb table keeps only in-frame clones and is missing some. The sample has roughly 400,000 clones, about 86% seen once; the top ten hold 10%. Sequencing was performed on PBMCs or T cells enriched from blood (not recorded which). The receptor set was obtained from a woman between 50 and 59 years old who had recovered from COVID-19.

The rearrangement uses TRBV27 and TRBJ1-5; TRBD1 agrees at 7 bases. CDR1 is MNHEY, CDR2 SMNVEV, per germline (reference sequence). The V and J ends lost 1 base and 4 bases, in that order; junction bases with no gene match: 4. The CDR3 is made up of 15 amino acids. CDR3 amino acids: CASSLYGTENQPQHF. In DNA form, the CDR3 reads TGTGCCAGCAGTTTATATGGGACAGAAAATCAGCCCCAGCATTTT.

V and J are TRBV5-4 and TRBJ1-6; D is uncertain. Germline V gene sequence: CDR1 SGHNT, CDR2 YYREEE (reference sequence). Trimming shortened V by 2 bases and J by 6 bases, and 9 bases separated the two germline ends. The CDR3 has 14 amino acids. CDR3: CASSLEQSNSPLHF. The CDR3, as DNA: TGTGCCAGCAGCTTAGAACAGAGTAATTCACCCCTCCACTTT.

The chain joins TRBV4-2 to TRBJ1-3; the D is unclear. This CDR3 is built from 16 residues. Trimming removed 1 base at V and 0 bases at J, with 10 bases between. Germline V gives CDR1 LGHNA, CDR2 YNFKEQ. CDR3 region: CASSQGSQVSGNTIYF. The CDR3, as DNA: TGTGCCAGCAGCCAAGGTTCCCAGGTCTCTGGAAACACCATATATTTT.

This chain links TRBV5-6 with TRBJ1-5, with 7 positions matching TRBD1. CDR3 length: 15 amino acids. In germline, CDR1 is SGHDT, CDR2 YYEEEE. V was pared by 4 bases and J by 4 bases, with 8 bases of the junction left unmatched. CDR3 sequence (DNA): TGTGCCAGCAGCGGGTGGGACAGCCAAAATCAGCCCCAGCATTTT. Its translation is CASSGWDSQNQPQHF.

A word on this clone: A much larger clone differs by one base, so this may be a read error. The sample holds other DNA sequences that translate to the same CDR3. The CDR3 sequence is CASSSGQNYGYTF. The CDR3 DNA reads TGTGCCAGCAGTTCCGGACAGAACTATGGCTACACCTTC. The chain employs TRBV27 and TRBJ1-2, with D maybe TRBD1 (6 bases). CDR1 and CDR2 from the germline V gene are MNHEY and SMNVEV (reference sequence). This CDR3 has 13 residues. Trimming removed 4 bases from V and 2 bases from J, with 8 bases in between.

The rearrangement uses TRBV5-1 and TRBJ1-1; a weak D match, TRBD1 (5 bases). Deletions cut 4 bases from V and 9 bases from J, with 13 bases between. CDR1 SGHRS and CDR2 YFSETQ come from the germline V gene. The CDR3 is 12 residues long. The CDR3, as DNA: TGCGCCAGCAGCCCTATAGCGGGGCAAGCTTTCTTT. Translating gives CASSPIAGQAFF.

The rearrangement joins TRBV29-1 to TRBJ1-2; no definite D call. The CDR3 extends over 14 amino acids. Trimming took 0 bases from V and 3 from J, leaving 11 bases between them. Germline V CDR1 and CDR2: SQVTM, ANQGSEA. DNA for the CDR3: TGCAGCGTTGAAGATCAAGACAAATACTATGGCTACACCTTC. As protein: CSVEDQDKYYGYTF. Filled out from reference TRBV29-1 and TRBJ1-2, the complete variable domain reads SAVISQKPSRDICQRGTSLTIQCQVDSQVTMMFWYRQQPGQSLTLIATANQGSEATYESGFVIDKFPISRPNLTFSTLTVSNMSPEDSSIYLCSVEDQDKYYGYTFGSGTRLTVV.

V gene TRBV27 combines with J gene TRBJ2-3; tentatively, D is TRBD2 (6 bases). This CDR3 region has 16 residues. V lost 5 bases, J lost 3 bases, and 18 bases lay in between. The germline CDR1 and CDR2 sequences are MNHEY and SMNVEV (reference sequence). The DNA for the CDR3 is TGTGCCAGCAGTCTCTCGGGGGTTACGAGGACAGATACGCAGTATTTT. Encoded protein: CASSLSGVTRTDTQYF.

This chain links TRBV4-1 with TRBJ2-6; unclear D gene. V was clipped by 1 base and J by 2 bases, with 6 bases between them. There are 15 residues in the CDR3. The germline V gene encodes CDR1 MGHRA and CDR2 YSYEKL. CDR3 amino acids: CASSQAFTGANVLTF. The CDR3 coding sequence is TGCGCCAGCAGCCAAGCGTTTACTGGGGCCAACGTCCTGACTTTC.

The chain uses TRBV5-4 and TRBJ1-2; 7 bases are a match to TRBD1. V shed 4 bases, J shed 7 bases, and the junction held 13 bases outside the gene matches. CDR1 and CDR2 from the germline V gene are SGHNT and YYREEE (reference sequence). CDR3 length: 15 amino acids. The DNA for the CDR3 is TGTGCCAGCAGCCTGGGACAGTCCGACTTTGGTGGCTACACCTTC. It encodes CASSLGQSDFGGYTF. Supplemented by reference TRBV5-4 and TRBJ1-2, the full variable domain reads ETGVTQSPTHLIKTRGQQVTLRCSSQSGHNTVSWYQQALGQGPQFIFQYYREEENGRGNFPPRFSGLQFPNYSSELNVNALELDDSALYLCASSLGQSDFGGYTFGSGTRLTVV.

The V call is TRBV29-1, the J call TRBJ1-2; D unresolved. Trimming removed 8 bases at V and 5 bases at J, with 12 bases between. The CDR3 spans 11 residues. Per the germline V gene, CDR1 is SQVTM and CDR2 is ANQGSEA. CDR3: CSTAGSYGYTF. In DNA form, the CDR3 reads TGCAGCACGGCCGGGTCTTATGGCTACACCTTC.

This chain uses TRBV3-1 (or the pseudogene TRBV3-2) with TRBJ1-1, with 7 positions matching TRBD1. This CDR3 region has 13 residues. The trim removed 2 bases at V and 4 bases at J, leaving 1 base unmatched. Germline V gene lookup returns CDR1 LGHDT and CDR2 YNNKEL (reference sequence). The CDR3 is CASSQQGGTEAFF. The CDR3 DNA is TGTGCCAGCAGCCAACAGGGGGGCACTGAAGCTTTCTTT.